One and the same sample provided the 16 T cell receptor beta chains below, sequenced in a study of blood T cell repertoires in COVID-19. Sequencing was performed with immunoSEQ multiplex PCR; in TCRdb, only in-frame clones are kept and a portion is missing. The sample has 200,000 to 250,000 clones; 80% to 85% are singletons. The sample comprised peripheral blood. The source is a man aged 25 to 40 with active or convalescent COVID-19.

The chain links TRBV11-2 to TRBJ1-1; D might be TRBD1 (6 bases). Looked up from germline, CDR1 is SGHAT and CDR2 is FQNNGV. The length of the CDR3 is 17 residues. V was pared by 1 base and J by 0 bases, with 15 bases between. The CDR3 DNA reads as TGTGCCAGCAGCTTAGGCCCGGGACACAAAATGAACACTGAAGCTTTCTTT. Residues: CASSLGPGHKMNTEAFF.

Here the CDR3 reads CASSTSRDISGALNEKLFF. The CDR3 DNA is TGTGCCAGCAGTACGTCCCGGGACATTTCCGGGGCCCTTAATGAAAAACTGTTTTTT. The chain couples TRBV28 to TRBJ1-4; D is perhaps TRBD1 (6 bases). This CDR3 has 19 amino acids. The germline V gene has CDR1 MDHEN and CDR2 SYDVKM. V lost 5 bases and J 4 bases, leaving 26 bases between the germline ends.

The chain employs TRBV5-3 and TRBJ2-3; TRBD2 matches 11 bases. TRBV5-3 is an open reading frame, and its role is uncertain. Losses at the gene ends were 3 bases for V and 0 bases for J; bases not matched to a gene: 12. CDR3 length: 19 residues. CDR3 DNA sequence: TGTGCCAGAAGCTCTCCCGTTAGCGGGGGGGTGGACAGCACAGATACGCAGTATTTT. It codes for CARSSPVSGGVDSTDTQYF.

This sequence joins TRBV6-5 and TRBJ1-6; TRBD1 is a possible D gene (6 bases). The germline gives CDR1 MNHEY, CDR2 SVGAGI. Trimming cost V 6 bases and J 9 bases, with 18 bases left between them. CDR3 length: 15 amino acids. CDR3 nucleotides: TGTGCCAGCAGCTTCGAACAGGGTGGGAGTTCACCCCTCCACTTT. This encodes CASSFEQGGSSPLHF.

The chain employs TRBV29-1 and TRBJ2-1, with 7 bases matching TRBD2. Germline V gene sequence: CDR1 SQVTM, CDR2 ANQGSEA. This CDR3 spans 14 amino acids. V shed 4 bases, J shed 4 bases, and the junction held 7 bases outside the gene matches. CDR3 sequence: CSVARTRNYNEQFF. CDR3 DNA: TGCAGCGTTGCCCGGACTAGGAATTACAATGAGCAGTTCTTC.

This clone was counted only a few times. The chain uses TRBV3-1 (or the pseudogene TRBV3-2) and TRBJ1-4, with D possibly matching TRBD1 (5 bases). CDR3 length: 17 residues. Germline CDR1 and CDR2: LGHDT and YNNKEL (reference sequence). Trimming took 0 bases from V and 7 from J, leaving 18 bases between them. CDR3 nucleotide sequence: TGTGCCAGCAGCCAAGAGAATCAGGGCCCGGGGGGTGAAAAACTGTTTTTT. Translation gives CASSQENQGPGGEKLFF.

The rearrangement uses TRBV7-8 and TRBJ1-5; TRBD1 aligns across 7 bases. The length of the CDR3 is 16 residues. Germline trimming cut 5 bases from V and 1 base from J; bases unmatched to any gene: 8. The V gene's germline CDR1 is SGHVS and CDR2 FQNEAQ. The CDR3 sequence is CASSRAGRGSNQPQHF. CDR3 DNA: TGTGCCAGCAGCCGGGCAGGCAGGGGGAGCAATCAGCCCCAGCATTTT.

The chain carries TRBV4-2 and TRBJ1-6; no firm D call. The CDR3 spans 14 residues. Germline V gives CDR1 LGHNA, CDR2 YNFKEQ. Trimming removed 0 bases from V and 9 bases from J, with 9 bases in between. The CDR3 loop is CASSQDLEGSPLHF. The DNA of the CDR3 is TGTGCCAGCAGCCAAGATCTTGAGGGTTCACCCCTCCACTTT.

The CDR3: CATSRVTEMVGYTF. The CDR3 DNA is TGTGCCACCAGCAGAGTCACGGAGATGGTAGGCTACACCTTC. V and J are TRBV15 and TRBJ1-2; no definite D call. The CDR3 spans 14 residues. V gave up 1 base and J gave up 8 bases, with 14 bases separating them. Germline V CDR1 and CDR2: LNHNV, YYDKDF (reference sequence).

Regarding this clone: The same CDR3 is also encoded by other DNA sequences in this sample. The rearrangement uses TRBV5-4 and TRBJ2-5, with D perhaps matching TRBD2 (6 bases). V gave up 0 bases and J gave up 2 bases, with 8 bases separating them. The germline V gene encodes CDR1 SGHNT and CDR2 YYREEE (reference sequence). The CDR3 runs to 14 residues. CDR3 coding DNA: TGTGCCAGCAGCTTGGGCGGACTACAAGAGACCCAGTACTTC. It encodes CASSLGGLQETQYF.

Here the CDR3 DNA reads TGTGCCAGCATAAAGGGGACAGGGGGTGCCTACGAGCAGTACTTC. Translating gives CASIKGTGGAYEQYF. The chain employs TRBV28 and TRBJ2-7, with 11 nucleotides matching TRBD1. The germline gives CDR1 MDHEN, CDR2 SYDVKM. The CDR3 has 15 residues. J was trimmed by 2 bases and V by 7 bases; bases with no gene match: 7.

CDR3 in amino acids: CASSQRLSEQFF. CDR3 in DNA: TGCGCCAGCAGCCAAAGACTTTCCGAGCAGTTCTTC. The chain joins TRBV4-1 to TRBJ2-1; D uncertain. Germline V lookup: CDR1 MGHRA, CDR2 YSYEKL. The CDR3 sequence is 12 residues long. The V end was cut by 2 bases, the J end by 10 bases, with 9 bases between.

The V gene is TRBV9, the J gene TRBJ2-3; 9 nucleotides agree with TRBD2. Germline CDR1 SGDLS, CDR2 YYNGEE. This CDR3 spans 17 amino acids. Unmatched junction bases numbered 13, after V lost 4 bases and J lost 4 bases. The CDR3 here is CASSFRIAGVNADTQYF. Here the CDR3 DNA reads TGTGCCAGCAGCTTCCGGATAGCGGGGGTTAACGCAGATACGCAGTATTTT.

The V gene is TRBV27, the J gene TRBJ2-3; maybe TRBD2 (6 bases). V was cut by 7 bases and J by 2 bases, with 19 bases left in between. Looked up from germline, CDR1 is MNHEY and CDR2 is SMNVEV (reference sequence). The CDR3 extends over 16 amino acids. The CDR3 loop is CASKAGRNFATDTQYF. CDR3 in DNA: TGTGCCAGCAAGGCGGGACGCAACTTTGCCACAGATACGCAGTATTTT.

CDR3 loop: CASSPNTGELFF. CDR3 DNA: TGTGCCAGCAGTCCCAATACCGGGGAGCTGTTTTTT. V gene TRBV27 combines with J gene TRBJ2-2, with D hard to call. CDR1 MNHEY and CDR2 SMNVEV come from the germline V gene (reference sequence). V dropped 5 bases and J dropped 5 bases, with 6 bases sitting between them. This CDR3 has 12 residues.

This sequence joins TRBV28 and TRBJ1-1; no definite D call. Trimming shortened V by 9 bases and J by 1 base, and 12 bases separated the two germline ends. Germline lookup yields CDR1 MDHEN and CDR2 SYDVKM. The CDR3 extends over 13 amino acids. CDR3 sequence reads: CASLPSGNTEAFF. The CDR3 DNA is TGTGCCAGTCTCCCCTCAGGGAACACTGAAGCTTTCTTT.